A selection of T cell receptor beta chains follows, all from one sample in a study of T-cell memory formation after mild COVID-19. TCRdb re-derived calls from the 5' RACE reads in MiXCR, one entry per CDR3 protein. The sample records a few hundred thousand distinct CDR3 sequences, 25% to 30% being singletons. The sequenced sample consisted of PBMCs or a T cell subset sorted from them (not recorded which). All receptors derive from an adult woman who had mild COVID-19 (a few samples of this study predate the infection). Cell type and time point are not known. Each CDR3 is given without its conserved first and last residue.

CDR3 length: 13
V gene: TRBV6-5
J gene: TRBJ2-1
CDR3 protein: ASSYEGMGYNEQF

CDR3 length: 13
V gene: TRBV20-1
J gene: TRBJ2-4
CDR3 protein: SAATQGLAKNIQY

CDR3 length: 17
V gene: TRBV7-8
J gene: TRBJ1-1
CDR3 protein: ASSLRWGRGRQGHTEAF

CDR3 length: 10
V gene: TRBV4-1
J gene: TRBJ2-7
CDR3 protein: ASSQDTYEQY

CDR3 length: 10
V gene: TRBV7-8
J gene: TRBJ2-1
CDR3 protein: ASSPGGAEQF

CDR3 length: 15
V gene: TRBV3-1
J gene: TRBJ2-1
CDR3 protein: ASSQDRGGTGDNEQF

CDR3 length: 10
V gene: TRBV4-2
J gene: TRBJ2-1
CDR3 protein: ASKGGLAEQF

CDR3 length: 14
V gene: TRBV11-3
J gene: TRBJ2-1
CDR3 protein: ASSLEGLVPNNEQF

CDR3 length: 12
V gene: TRBV3-1
J gene: TRBJ2-3
CDR3 protein: ASSTTAGPDTQY

CDR3 length: 14
V gene: TRBV4-3
J gene: TRBJ1-2
CDR3 protein: ASSQEGQGINYGYT

CDR3 length: 11
V gene: TRBV5-1
J gene: TRBJ1-1
CDR3 protein: ASRMTGGTEAF

CDR3 length: 10
V gene: TRBV29-1
J gene: TRBJ2-2
CDR3 protein: SVPEGPGELF

CDR3 length: 11
V gene: TRBV5-1
J gene: TRBJ1-6
CDR3 protein: ASSRDGNSPLH

CDR3 length: 14
V gene: TRBV12-3/TRBV12-4
J gene: TRBJ2-2
CDR3 protein: ASAGLGKPNTGELF

CDR3 length: 14
V gene: TRBV12-3/TRBV12-4
J gene: TRBJ2-4
CDR3 protein: ASSQGLAGAKNIQY

CDR3 length: 13
V gene: TRBV11-3
J gene: TRBJ2-1
CDR3 protein: ASSLGGTIYNEQF

CDR3 length: 12
V gene: TRBV29-1
J gene: TRBJ2-7
CDR3 protein: SVETRGTVYEQY

CDR3 length: 10
V gene: TRBV25-1
J gene: TRBJ1-2
CDR3 protein: ASSIWDYGYT

CDR3 length: 16
V gene: TRBV4-1
J gene: TRBJ1-5
CDR3 protein: ASSQDPPFQGLRQPQH

CDR3 length: 14
V gene: TRBV15
J gene: TRBJ2-7
CDR3 protein: ATSSSLGVSSYEQY

CDR3 length: 15
V gene: TRBV5-1
J gene: TRBJ1-4
CDR3 protein: ASSSGLITGTNEKLF

CDR3 length: 10
V gene: TRBV20-1
J gene: TRBJ1-2
CDR3 protein: SASMRNYGYT

CDR3 length: 10
V gene: TRBV6-5
J gene: TRBJ1-1
CDR3 protein: ASSPTNTEAF

CDR3 length: 13
V gene: TRBV18
J gene: TRBJ2-7
CDR3 protein: ASSPSVDSSYEQY

CDR3 length: 10
V gene: TRBV9
J gene: TRBJ2-1
CDR3 protein: ASSGNRDLQF

CDR3 length: 14
V gene: TRBV7-8
J gene: TRBJ2-6
CDR3 protein: ASSLFGEPGANVLT

CDR3 length: 14
V gene: TRBV9
J gene: TRBJ1-1
CDR3 protein: ASSGGTQGSNTEAF

CDR3 length: 12
V gene: TRBV4-1
J gene: TRBJ2-1
CDR3 protein: ASSQELPINEQF

CDR3 length: 11
V gene: TRBV6-5
J gene: TRBJ2-7
CDR3 protein: ATSDRGFYEQY

CDR3 length: 13
V gene: TRBV5-1
J gene: TRBJ2-5
CDR3 protein: ASSPSAGFAETQY

CDR3 length: 12
V gene: TRBV7-2
J gene: TRBJ1-6
CDR3 protein: ASSSEGARSPLH

CDR3 length: 13
V gene: TRBV3-1
J gene: TRBJ2-7
CDR3 protein: ASSQSLATSYEQY

CDR3 length: 12
V gene: TRBV24-1
J gene: TRBJ1-6
CDR3 protein: ATSAGYTNSPLH

CDR3 length: 19
V gene: TRBV21-1
J gene: TRBJ2-2
CDR3 protein: ASGLPGNQRELRLDTGELF

CDR3 length: 13
V gene: TRBV4-1
J gene: TRBJ2-5
CDR3 protein: ASSQDGGVQETQY

CDR3 length: 13
V gene: TRBV5-1
J gene: TRBJ2-5
CDR3 protein: ASSTPTGRQETQY

CDR3 length: 13
V gene: TRBV5-6
J gene: TRBJ2-5
CDR3 protein: ASSRGQGRSKTQY

CDR3 length: 15
V gene: TRBV18
J gene: TRBJ2-1
CDR3 protein: ASSPPSMAGTYNEQF

CDR3 length: 12
V gene: TRBV27
J gene: TRBJ2-2
CDR3 protein: ASSRTPNTGELF

CDR3 length: 14
V gene: TRBV5-6
J gene: TRBJ1-5
CDR3 protein: ASSLGWGNSNQPQH

CDR3 length: 12
V gene: TRBV12-3/TRBV12-4
J gene: TRBJ1-2
CDR3 protein: ASSPMTGNYGYT

CDR3 length: 11
V gene: TRBV5-1
J gene: TRBJ1-4
CDR3 protein: ASSFQGDEKLF

CDR3 length: 15
V gene: TRBV5-1
J gene: TRBJ2-3
CDR3 protein: ASSLASGGSSTDTQY

CDR3 length: 14
V gene: TRBV15
J gene: TRBJ2-6
CDR3 protein: ATSRDGGSGANVLT

CDR3 length: 14
V gene: TRBV7-2
J gene: TRBJ1-2
CDR3 protein: ASSWGPGTVNYGYT

CDR3 length: 13
V gene: TRBV12-3/TRBV12-4
J gene: TRBJ2-7
CDR3 protein: ASSLGGTGIYEQY

CDR3 length: 10
V gene: TRBV19
J gene: TRBJ1-1
CDR3 protein: ASSAGQGRAF

CDR3 length: 15
V gene: TRBV5-6
J gene: TRBJ2-2
CDR3 protein: ASSLGLQDWVTGELF

CDR3 length: 11
V gene: TRBV20-1
J gene: TRBJ1-4
CDR3 protein: SARDRRDEKLF

CDR3 length: 12
V gene: TRBV4-1
J gene: TRBJ2-1
CDR3 protein: ASSQDPSPDEQF